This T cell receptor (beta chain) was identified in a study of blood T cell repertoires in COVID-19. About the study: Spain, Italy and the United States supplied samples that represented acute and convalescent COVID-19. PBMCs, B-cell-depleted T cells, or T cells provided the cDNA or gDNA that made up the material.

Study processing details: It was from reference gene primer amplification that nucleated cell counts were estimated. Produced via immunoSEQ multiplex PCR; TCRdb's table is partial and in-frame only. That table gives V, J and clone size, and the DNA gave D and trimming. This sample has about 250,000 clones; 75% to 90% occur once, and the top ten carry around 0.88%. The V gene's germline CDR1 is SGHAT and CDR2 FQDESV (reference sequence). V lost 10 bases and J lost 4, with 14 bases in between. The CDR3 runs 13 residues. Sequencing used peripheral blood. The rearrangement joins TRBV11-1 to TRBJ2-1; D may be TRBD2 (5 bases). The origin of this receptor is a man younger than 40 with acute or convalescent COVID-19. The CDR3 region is CAKRRRTYNEQFF. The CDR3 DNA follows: TGTGCCAAACGCCGGAGGACTTACAATGAGCAGTTCTTC. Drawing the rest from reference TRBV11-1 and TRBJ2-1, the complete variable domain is EAEVAQSPRYKITEKSQAVAFWCDPISGHATLYWYRQILGQGPELLVQFQDESVVDDSQLPKDRFSAERLKGVDSTLKIQPAELGDSAMYLCAKRRRTYNEQFFGPGTRLTVL.